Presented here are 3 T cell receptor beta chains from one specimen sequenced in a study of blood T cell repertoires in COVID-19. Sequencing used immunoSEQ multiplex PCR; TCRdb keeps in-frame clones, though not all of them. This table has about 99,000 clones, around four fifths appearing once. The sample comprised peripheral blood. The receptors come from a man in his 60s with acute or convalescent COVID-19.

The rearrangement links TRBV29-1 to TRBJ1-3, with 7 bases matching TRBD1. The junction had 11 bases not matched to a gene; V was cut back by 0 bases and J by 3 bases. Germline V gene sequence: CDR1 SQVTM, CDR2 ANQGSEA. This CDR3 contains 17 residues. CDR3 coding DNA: TGCAGCGTTGAAGATCTGCATTCGGCAGGGGGTGGAAACACCATATATTTT. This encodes CSVEDLHSAGGGNTIYF.

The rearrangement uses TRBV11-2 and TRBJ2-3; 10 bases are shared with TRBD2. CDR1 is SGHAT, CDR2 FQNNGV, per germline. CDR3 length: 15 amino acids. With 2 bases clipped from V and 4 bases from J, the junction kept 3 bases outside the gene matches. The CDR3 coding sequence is TGTGCCAGCAGCTTAACCAGCGGGGGGGCAGATACGCAGTATTTT. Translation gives CASSLTSGGADTQYF.

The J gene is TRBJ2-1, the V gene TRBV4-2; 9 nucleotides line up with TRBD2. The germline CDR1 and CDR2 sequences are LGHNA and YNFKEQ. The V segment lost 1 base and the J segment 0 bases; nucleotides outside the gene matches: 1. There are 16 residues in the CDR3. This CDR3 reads CASSQVAGVSYNEQFF. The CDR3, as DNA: TGTGCCAGCAGCCAAGTAGCGGGAGTCTCCTACAATGAGCAGTTCTTC.